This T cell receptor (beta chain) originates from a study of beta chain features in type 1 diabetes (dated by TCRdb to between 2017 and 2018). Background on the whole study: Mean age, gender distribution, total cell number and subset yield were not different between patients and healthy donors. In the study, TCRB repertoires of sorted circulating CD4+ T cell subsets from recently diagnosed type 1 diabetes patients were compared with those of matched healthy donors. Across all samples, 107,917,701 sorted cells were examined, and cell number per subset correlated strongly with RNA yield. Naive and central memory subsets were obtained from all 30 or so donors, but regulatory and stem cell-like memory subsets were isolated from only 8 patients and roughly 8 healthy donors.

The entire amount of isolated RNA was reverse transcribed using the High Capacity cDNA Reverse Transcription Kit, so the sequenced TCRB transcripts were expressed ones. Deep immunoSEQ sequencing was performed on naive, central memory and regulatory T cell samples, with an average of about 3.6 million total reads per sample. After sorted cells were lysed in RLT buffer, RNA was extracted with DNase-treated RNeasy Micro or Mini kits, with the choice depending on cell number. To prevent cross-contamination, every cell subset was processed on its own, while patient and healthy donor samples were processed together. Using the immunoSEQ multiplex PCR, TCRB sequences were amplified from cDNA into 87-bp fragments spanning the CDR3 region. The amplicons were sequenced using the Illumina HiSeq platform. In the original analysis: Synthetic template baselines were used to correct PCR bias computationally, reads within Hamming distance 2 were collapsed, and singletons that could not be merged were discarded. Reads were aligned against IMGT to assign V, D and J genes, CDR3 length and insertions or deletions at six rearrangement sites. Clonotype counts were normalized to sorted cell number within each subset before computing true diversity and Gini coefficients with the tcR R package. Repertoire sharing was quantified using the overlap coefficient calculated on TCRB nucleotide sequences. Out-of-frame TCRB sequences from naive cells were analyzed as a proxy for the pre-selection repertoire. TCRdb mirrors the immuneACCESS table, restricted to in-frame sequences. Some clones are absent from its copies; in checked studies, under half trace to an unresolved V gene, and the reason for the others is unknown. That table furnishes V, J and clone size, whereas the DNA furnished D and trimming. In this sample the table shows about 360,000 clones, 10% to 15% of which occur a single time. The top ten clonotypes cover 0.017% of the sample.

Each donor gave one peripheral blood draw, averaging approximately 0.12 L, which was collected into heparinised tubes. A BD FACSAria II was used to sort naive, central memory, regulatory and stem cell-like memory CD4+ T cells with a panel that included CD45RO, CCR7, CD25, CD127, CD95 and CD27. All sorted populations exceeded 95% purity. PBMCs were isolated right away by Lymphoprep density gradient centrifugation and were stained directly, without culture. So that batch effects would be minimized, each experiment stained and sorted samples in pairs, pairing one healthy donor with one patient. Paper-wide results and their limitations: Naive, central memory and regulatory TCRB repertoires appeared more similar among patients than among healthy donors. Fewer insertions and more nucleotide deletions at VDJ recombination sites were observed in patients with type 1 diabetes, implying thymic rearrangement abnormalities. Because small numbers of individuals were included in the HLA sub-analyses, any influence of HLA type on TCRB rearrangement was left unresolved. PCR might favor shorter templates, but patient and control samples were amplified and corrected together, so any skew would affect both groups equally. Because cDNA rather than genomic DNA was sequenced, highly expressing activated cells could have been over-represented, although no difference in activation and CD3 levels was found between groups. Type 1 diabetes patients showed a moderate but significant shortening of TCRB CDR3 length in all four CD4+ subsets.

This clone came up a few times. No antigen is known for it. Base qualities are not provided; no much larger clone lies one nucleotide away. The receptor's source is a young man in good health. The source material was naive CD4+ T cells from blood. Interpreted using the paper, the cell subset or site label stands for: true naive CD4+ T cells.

The DNA sequence is as follows: TGTGCCAGCTCACTGGGACAGGCCACAGATACGCAGTATTTT. This sequence encodes CASSLGQATDTQYF. Recombination linked TRBV18 to TRBJ2-3, with 8 bases matching TRBD1. Per the germline V gene, KGHSH is the CDR1 and LQKENI is the CDR2. Including the terminal cysteine and phenylalanine, the CDR3 comprises 14 residues. Only the CDR3 DNA is retained, 42 bases long and in frame from the first base. Trimming accounts for 4 bases at V and 2 bases at J, while the number of junction bases matched to no gene is 2.